This T cell receptor (beta chain) is drawn from a study of human T cells and chemical hapten exposure (dated by TCRdb to the early 2020s). In terms of the full investigation: For sensitization, 2% DPC in acetone was applied to an approximately 2 cm by approximately 2 cm area of upper inner arm skin. Roughly 30 alopecia patients provided blood for TCR sequencing at one to four time points (pre-sensitization, 2, 6 and 24 weeks). Libraries were pooled for sequencing, and variation in per-sample TCR yields was attributed mainly to small differences in library volumes within the pool. Patients additionally received weekly therapeutic DPC doses to the scalp throughout the roughly 24-week study period. The patient cohort, mostly female, included alopecia areata with under or over 50% scalp involvement, alopecia totalis and alopecia universalis. Patient blood was sampled pre-sensitization (week 0) and at 2, 6 and about 24 weeks after DPC sensitization. In alopecia patients, the study followed how the peripheral blood TCR repertoire changed in vivo over primary and secondary sensitization to diphenylcyclopropenone (DPC), a hapten. Patch tests used Finn chambers with 0.01% DPC on the upper back, scored after 6 days by International Contact Dermatitis Research Group standards. Study-wide conclusions, independent of this receptor: DPC sensitization did not change the number of TCRs with a frequency above 1 in 1000, and there was no evidence of changes in global repertoire structure. Significantly more large CDR3 similarity clusters were formed by expanded TCRs than by pre-sensitization or healthy control sets, consistent with antigen-driven responses. The number of PT1 expanded TCRs positively correlated with patch test score, significant at thresholds 8, 16 and 32 but not 4. Because all patients had alopecia, a presumed autoimmune disease, the immune response of the patients might differ from that of healthy individuals. After repeated subsampling, changes were observed in the strength of the expansion versus patch-test correlation and in the threshold at which the correlation became significant.

Library preparation employed RACE. TCRdb lists the instrument as NextSeq 500. During library preparation, unique molecular identifiers were attached to individual cDNA molecules so that TCRs could be counted in a quantitative, reproducible way. Both TCR alpha and TCR beta chains were sequenced from each blood RNA sample. The source study handled its data this way. Samples had a median of approximately 93,000 TCRs, with a range from about 23,224 to 690,600. V, J and CDR3 annotation of the TCR reads was performed with the Decombinator software suite. Every sample was subsampled to the same number of TCRs (28,000) for the PS versus PT1 abundance plots. Expanded TCRs were defined as absent before sensitization and observed at least eight times at the 2-week time point. Using fastp at Q25 and MiXCR, TCRdb reprocessed the public reads and kept productive beta chains. Rows with one shared CDR3 protein collapse into an entry with the most common genes and DNA. The V and J calls were determined by TCRdb, not by the authors. The sample has approximately 84,000 distinct CDR3 sequences on record, roughly 10% of them singletons. The ten most abundant clones make up roughly 1.6% of the sample.

The table lists this clonotype with a few counts. No antigen is known for it. Per-nucleotide qualities are absent, and no much larger clonotype sits a single base away. The time point label corresponds to: patch test 2, 6 weeks after DPC sensitization. According to the study, the label for this sample's treatment or condition signals: therapeutic diphenylcyclopropenone sensitization with weekly scalp DPC. Blood at each patch-test visit was drawn before the patch test was applied. Eligible patients were aged 18 to 70, diagnosed with alopecia, deemed suitable for DPC therapy, and excluded if pregnant. Unfractionated whole blood was collected in Tempus Blood RNA tubes, and total RNA was extracted from that blood. The TCR originated in a man aged 18 to 29 with alopecia areata. Some clones in this sample may be carry-over from other donors' samples. This material consisted of whole blood, taken in connection with sensitization to the hapten diphenylcyclopropenone (DPC).

The nucleotide sequence is TGTGCCAGCAGCCTAGGGCCCACCTACGAGCAGTACTTC. Its translation is CASSLGPTYEQYF. The chain was built from TRBV4-2 and TRBJ2-7; the D gene is unclear. The CDR1 and CDR2 encoded by the germline V gene are LGHNA and YNFKEQ. The CDR3 has 13 amino acids, counting the end cysteine and phenylalanine. Left in the record is the CDR3 DNA by itself, 39 bases read in frame from the first base. V was cut back by 4 bases and J by 2 bases, leaving a gap of 9 bases between them.